The 30 T cell receptor beta chains below all came from one sample that was sequenced in a study of cytomegalovirus exposure and HLA in healthy donors. PCR amplification relied on 60 Vbeta primers (plus 13 Jbeta primers). The data were produced by immunoSEQ multiplex PCR, yet TCRdb's version contains in-frame clones alone and is incomplete. The sample has about 140,000 clones, roughly 80% seen once. The sample was PBMCs. The receptors stem from a female donor in good health and CMV-seronegative.

The rearrangement joins TRBV6-1 to TRBJ1-5; the D is unclear. Deletions cut 5 bases from V and 1 base from J, with 6 bases between. Germline loops: CDR1 MNHNS, CDR2 SASEGT. The length of the CDR3 is 13 residues. The CDR3, as DNA: TGTGCCAGCAGTCCTAACAGCAATCAGCCCCAGCATTTT. Translation gives CASSPNSNQPQHF.

This clone was seen a few times. The genes are TRBV6-4 and TRBJ2-5; 7 bases fit TRBD2. Germline V gene sequence: CDR1 MRHNA, CDR2 SNTAGT. The length of the CDR3 is 13 residues. With 4 bases clipped from V and 7 bases from J, the junction kept 6 bases outside the gene matches. CDR3 residues: CASSATSSGTQYF. The CDR3 DNA is TGTGCCAGCAGTGCGACTAGCTCGGGGACCCAGTACTTC.

The V gene is TRBV29-1, the J gene TRBJ2-3; possibly TRBD1 for D (6 bases). The CDR3 has 15 amino acids. Trimming took 1 base from V and 1 from J, leaving 12 bases between them. The V gene's germline CDR1 is SQVTM and CDR2 ANQGSEA. The CDR3 nucleotides are TGCAGCGTTGAAGCCGGGGACACCGGCACAGATACGCAGTATTTT. Translating gives CSVEAGDTGTDTQYF.

V gene TRBV29-1 combines with J gene TRBJ2-7, with a possible D match to TRBD2 (5 bases). The V gene lost 3 bases and the J gene lost 0 bases, with 12 bases spanning the gap. This CDR3 has 14 amino acids. Germline lookup yields CDR1 SQVTM and CDR2 ANQGSEA. This CDR3 is CSVDNRDSSYEQYF. The CDR3 DNA reads as TGCAGCGTTGATAACCGGGATAGCTCCTACGAGCAGTACTTC.

The J gene is TRBJ2-7, the V gene TRBV5-6, with unresolved D. Trimming removed 1 base at V and 2 bases at J, with 10 bases between. Germline V gene sequence: CDR1 SGHDT, CDR2 YYEEEE. This CDR3 is built from 14 residues. Written as DNA, the CDR3 is TGTGCCAGCAGCTTGCTGACACCTACCTACGAGCAGTACTTC. Translating gives CASSLLTPTYEQYF.

This rearrangement joins TRBV5-1 to TRBJ1-1; D is perhaps TRBD1 (6 bases). This CDR3 is built from 16 residues. V was trimmed by 0 bases and J by 5 bases, leaving 17 bases between them. Per germline, CDR1 SGHRS and CDR2 YFSETQ. CDR3 sequence (DNA): TGCGCCAGCAGCTTGGTGTCAGGGGTTGATGGGACTGAAGCTTTCTTT. It encodes CASSLVSGVDGTEAFF.

This sequence joins TRBV13 and TRBJ2-1; 9 positions match TRBD1. Unmatched junction bases numbered 4, after V lost 4 bases and J lost 0 bases. The CDR3 contains 16 residues. Germline loops: CDR1 PRHDT, CDR2 FYEKMQ (reference sequence). This CDR3 is CASSSGTGSSYNEQFF. The CDR3 DNA reads as TGTGCCAGCAGCTCCGGGACAGGGAGCTCCTACAATGAGCAGTTCTTC.

The chain uses TRBV18 and TRBJ1-1; weak D call: TRBD1 (5 bases). The CDR3 sequence is 15 residues long. V was cut by 3 bases and J by 0 bases, with 11 bases left in between. The germline V gene has CDR1 KGHSH and CDR2 LQKENI. For the CDR3, the DNA is TGTGCCAGCTCACCGATAGACAGTATGAACACTGAAGCTTTCTTT. This encodes CASSPIDSMNTEAFF.

The genes are TRBV5-1 and TRBJ2-7; 7 bases agree with TRBD2. Germline V gene lookup returns CDR1 SGHRS and CDR2 YFSETQ. The CDR3 extends over 17 amino acids. Losses at the gene ends were 4 bases for V and 3 bases for J; bases not matched to a gene: 16. CDR3 residues: CASSPIGGGPGGYEQYF. CDR3 bases: TGCGCCAGCAGCCCCATCGGGGGAGGGCCTGGAGGCTACGAGCAGTACTTC.

The chain couples TRBV15 to TRBJ1-1; D unclear. This CDR3 region has 15 residues. Germline V lookup: CDR1 LNHNV, CDR2 YYDKDF (reference sequence). Trimming left V 3 bases short and J 2 bases short, with 13 bases between. CDR3 residues: CATSRMPGGNTEAFF. For the CDR3, the DNA is TGTGCCACCAGCAGGATGCCGGGAGGAAACACTGAAGCTTTCTTT.

This chain uses TRBV5-1 with TRBJ2-1; 7 positions match TRBD2. This CDR3 has 15 amino acids. Germline lookup yields CDR1 SGHRS and CDR2 YFSETQ. J lost 5 bases, V lost 0 bases, and 5 bases had no gene match. The DNA of the CDR3 is TGCGCCAGCAGCTTGGGTGCGGGAGTACACAATGAGCAGTTCTTC. This translates into CASSLGAGVHNEQFF. Full variable domain (missing parts from reference TRBV5-1 and TRBJ2-1): KAGVTQTPRYLIKTRGQQVTLSCSPISGHRSVSWYQQTPGQGLQFLFEYFSETQRNKGNFPGRFSGRQFSNSRSEMNVSTLELGDSALYLCASSLGAGVHNEQFFGPGTRLTVL.

This chain connects TRBV29-1 to TRBJ2-7; 9 bases line up with TRBD1. The J segment lost 5 bases and the V segment lost 4 bases, leaving 12 bases of the junction unmatched. The CDR3 consists of 15 residues. Germline V gene sequence: CDR1 SQVTM, CDR2 ANQGSEA. CDR3 in amino acids: CSVGTGAHLGHEQYF. The CDR3 nucleotides are TGCAGCGTTGGGACAGGGGCCCATCTAGGTCACGAGCAGTACTTC.

V gene TRBV5-1 combines with J gene TRBJ2-7; D uncertain. With 0 bases removed from V and 9 bases from J, the gap between germline ends came to 10 bases. The germline gives CDR1 SGHRS, CDR2 YFSETQ. This CDR3 has 12 residues. This CDR3 is CASSLAEERQYF. For the CDR3, the DNA is TGCGCCAGCAGCTTGGCCGAGGAGAGGCAGTACTTC.

This chain connects TRBV28 to TRBJ1-2, with D tentatively TRBD1 (6 bases). Looked up from germline, CDR1 is MDHEN and CDR2 is SYDVKM. This CDR3 contains 15 residues. Trimming stripped 5 bases from V and 3 bases from J, with 16 bases between. The CDR3 is CASSNQGQGDYGYTF. Here the CDR3 DNA reads TGTGCCAGCAGTAATCAGGGGCAAGGGGACTATGGCTACACCTTC.

The chain couples TRBV4-2 to TRBJ2-1, with D perhaps matching TRBD1 (5 bases). V was clipped by 5 bases and J by 10 bases, with 9 bases between them. Germline V gene data show CDR1 as LGHNA and CDR2 as YNFKEQ. The CDR3 is made up of 11 amino acids. This chain's CDR3 is CASSFDREQFF. For the CDR3, the DNA is TGTGCCAGCAGCTTCGACAGAGAGCAGTTCTTC.

The chain is built from TRBV10-1 and TRBJ2-5; 8 nucleotides align to TRBD1. CDR3 size: 14 residues. Germline V gene lookup returns CDR1 WNHNN and CDR2 SYGVQD (reference sequence). V gave up 6 bases and J gave up 11 bases; unmatched junction bases: 14. The CDR3 region has the DNA TGCGCCAGCAGCCCGAACAGGGGGTTGAGGGAGCAGTACTTC. Translated, it gives CASSPNRGLREQYF.

For this clone: An end of the junction does not agree with germline; a read error may underlie this. This chain connects TRBV6-6 to TRBJ2-6; TRBD1 matches 7 bases. CDR3 length: 15 amino acids. Germline CDR1 MNHNY, CDR2 SVGAGI (reference sequence). The CDR3 region has the DNA TGTGCCAGCACTTACCCGACAGGGCCCGGCGACGTCCTGACTTTC. Protein sequence: CASTYPTGPGDVLTF.

The chain has TRBV9 and TRBJ2-7; D not resolved. The CDR3 is made up of 14 amino acids. The V gene's germline CDR1 is SGDLS and CDR2 YYNGEE. V lost 4 bases and J lost 1, with 12 bases in between. CDR3: CASSPVAESYEQYF. The CDR3 DNA sequence: TGTGCCAGCAGCCCCGTCGCGGAGTCCTACGAGCAGTACTTC.

The rearrangement joins TRBV9 to TRBJ2-5, with 9 bases fitting TRBD1. The CDR3 covers 17 residues. Germline loops: CDR1 SGDLS, CDR2 YYNGEE. Unmatched junction bases numbered 12, after V lost 3 bases and J lost 3 bases. The CDR3 DNA follows: TGTGCCAGCAGCGACGGATTGACAGGGGGTAATAAAGAGACCCAGTACTTC. Protein sequence: CASSDGLTGGNKETQYF. The full variable domain, completed using reference TRBV9 and TRBJ2-5, is DSGVTQTPKHLITATGQRVTLRCSPRSGDLSVYWYQQSLDQGLQFLIQYYNGEERAKGNILERFSAQQFPDLHSELNLSSLELGDSALYFCASSDGLTGGNKETQYFGPGTRLLVL.

The genes are TRBV28 and TRBJ1-5; tentatively, D is TRBD1 (6 bases). This CDR3 spans 14 amino acids. Trimming pared 2 bases from V and 10 bases from J, leaving 15 bases between. The germline V gene has CDR1 MDHEN and CDR2 SYDVKM. In DNA, the CDR3 is TGTGCCAGCAGTTTAAGGACAGACCTCAGACCCCAGCATTTT. The encoded protein is CASSLRTDLRPQHF.

The chain couples TRBV9 to TRBJ2-1, with TRBD2 matching over 11 bases. J was trimmed by 4 bases and V by 3 bases; bases with no gene match: 3. Germline V lookup: CDR1 SGDLS, CDR2 YYNGEE. The CDR3 loop spans 15 amino acids. The CDR3 loop is CASSALAGGYNEQFF. The CDR3 DNA reads as TGTGCCAGCAGCGCTCTAGCGGGAGGATACAATGAGCAGTTCTTC.

The chain combines TRBV10-3 with TRBJ1-2, with TRBD1 matching over 9 bases. The ends lost 3 bases at V and 8 bases at J; junction bases unmatched: 7. Germline V CDR1 and CDR2: ENHRY, SYGVKD. There are 14 residues in the CDR3. The CDR3 here is CAISDGDRAPGYTF. The CDR3 nucleotides are TGTGCCATCAGTGACGGGGACAGGGCACCCGGCTACACCTTC.

The sample holds a few counts of this clone. The chain employs TRBV10-1 and TRBJ2-7; possible D gene TRBD2, 5 bases. This CDR3 has 16 amino acids. V lost 3 bases and J lost 0, with 15 bases in between. Germline CDR1 reads WNHNN; CDR2 reads SYGVQD (reference sequence). The CDR3, as DNA: TGCGCCAGCAGTGAACGGGGTCTGCTAAGCTCCTACGAGCAGTACTTC. This encodes CASSERGLLSSYEQYF.

The V call is TRBV4-1, the J call TRBJ1-1; the D is unclear. Germline CDR1 reads MGHRA; CDR2 reads YSYEKL. V shed 3 bases and J shed 1 base, with 12 bases lying between them. CDR3 length equals 15 residues. CDR3 nucleotide sequence: TGCGCCAGCAGCCAGAAACTTGATCCGAACACTGAAGCTTTCTTT. This gives the protein CASSQKLDPNTEAFF.

This chain connects TRBV6-1 to TRBJ1-1; D gene uncertain. V lost 4 bases and J lost 8, with 20 bases in between. This CDR3 contains 15 residues. From germline, CDR1 is MNHNS and CDR2 SASEGT. The CDR3 DNA sequence: TGTGCCAGCAGTGTACCTAGTCGGGTACGTGCAGAAGCTTTCTTT. Protein: CASSVPSRVRAEAFF.

V is TRBV29-1 and J is TRBJ2-1, with D maybe TRBD1 (6 bases). Per germline, CDR1 SQVTM and CDR2 ANQGSEA. The CDR3 spans 12 residues. V lost 3 bases to trimming and J lost 6 bases, with 9 bases between them. This chain's CDR3 is CSVEGTSNEQFF. The CDR3 DNA sequence: TGCAGCGTTGAGGGGACATCCAATGAGCAGTTCTTC.

This clone was counted once. V and J are TRBV5-1 and TRBJ2-5; TRBD1 matches at 10 bases. This CDR3 has 16 residues. Germline CDR1 and CDR2: SGHRS and YFSETQ. V gave up 3 bases and J gave up 5 bases; unmatched junction bases: 10. The CDR3 here is CASSSLRDRGWETQYF. Here the CDR3 DNA reads TGCGCCAGCAGCTCGTTGAGGGACAGGGGCTGGGAGACCCAGTACTTC.

V and J are TRBV7-3 and TRBJ2-1; D perhaps matches TRBD2 (5 bases). CDR1 and CDR2 (germline): SGHTA, FQGTGA. V was clipped by 4 bases and J by 5 bases, with 15 bases between them. This CDR3 is built from 15 residues. The DNA for the CDR3 is TGTGCCAGCAGCTCCCCGTTTACTAGGAACAATGAGCAGTTCTTC. Encoded protein: CASSSPFTRNNEQFF.

The table lists this clone with a count of one. The chain is built from TRBV25-1 and TRBJ1-1; D is ambiguous. The ends were cut back, 4 bases at V and 0 bases at J, with 9 bases in the middle. This CDR3 is built from 14 residues. Germline values: CDR1 MGHDK, CDR2 SYGVNS. The CDR3 here is CASSALEMNTEAFF. The CDR3 DNA follows: TGTGCCAGCAGTGCGTTGGAGATGAACACTGAAGCTTTCTTT. Combining the CDR3 with reference TRBV25-1 and TRBJ1-1 gives the whole variable domain EADIYQTPRYLVIGTGKKITLECSQTMGHDKMYWYQQDPGMELHLIHYSYGVNSTEKGDLSSESTVSRIRTEHFPLTLESARPSHTSQYLCASSALEMNTEAFFGQGTRLTVV.

The CDR3 reads CASSGTARYGYTF. In nucleotides, the CDR3 is TGTGCCAGCAGTGGGACAGCCCGCTATGGCTACACCTTC. The chain has TRBV2 and TRBJ1-2; TRBD1 is a possible D gene (6 bases). This CDR3 is built from 13 residues. V shed 4 bases and J shed 4 bases, with 10 bases lying between them. CDR1 SNHLY and CDR2 FYNNEI come from the germline V gene.